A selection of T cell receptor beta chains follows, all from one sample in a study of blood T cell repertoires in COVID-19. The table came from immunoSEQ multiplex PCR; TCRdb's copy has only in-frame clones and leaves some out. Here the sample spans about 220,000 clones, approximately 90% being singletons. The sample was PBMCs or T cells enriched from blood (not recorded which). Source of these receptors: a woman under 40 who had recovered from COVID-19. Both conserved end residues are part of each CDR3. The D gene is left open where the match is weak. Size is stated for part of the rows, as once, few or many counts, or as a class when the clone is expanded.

CDR3 DNA: TGTGCCAGCAGCTGGACAGGGGGGGGCAATCAGCCCCAGCATTTT
CDR3 protein: CASSWTGGGNQPQHF
J gene: TRBJ1-5
D gene: TRBD1
clone size: NA
CDR3 length: 15
V gene: TRBV6-5

CDR3 DNA: TGTGCCAGCAGCTTGGACGGGGGGGGTAATTCACCCCTCCACTTT
CDR3 protein: CASSLDGGGNSPLHF
J gene: TRBJ1-6
D gene: NA
clone size: NA
CDR3 length: 15
V gene: TRBV5-6

CDR3 DNA: TGTGCCAGCAGCGTAGGGGCGGTGCGGGGGGGGCAGGAGACCCAGTACTTC
CDR3 protein: CASSVGAVRGGQETQYF
J gene: TRBJ2-5
D gene: TRBD2
clone size: once
CDR3 length: 17
V gene: TRBV9

CDR3 DNA: TGTGCCAGTAGTATTTTCTTGAACACTGAAGCTTTCTTT
CDR3 protein: CASSIFLNTEAFF
J gene: TRBJ1-1
D gene: NA
clone size: NA
CDR3 length: 13
V gene: TRBV19

CDR3 DNA: TGCAGCGTTGGACTAGCGGACAACGAGCAGTACTTC
CDR3 protein: CSVGLADNEQYF
J gene: TRBJ2-7
D gene: TRBD2
clone size: NA
CDR3 length: 12
V gene: TRBV29-1

CDR3 DNA: TGTGCCAGCAGTCCCCTAGCGGGGGGTTACAATGAGCAGTTCTTC
CDR3 protein: CASSPLAGGYNEQFF
J gene: TRBJ2-1
D gene: TRBD2
clone size: NA
CDR3 length: 15
V gene: TRBV2

CDR3 DNA: TGTGCCAGCAGCCGTACTAGCGGGAGCCCATCCTACGAGCAGTACTTC
CDR3 protein: CASSRTSGSPSYEQYF
J gene: TRBJ2-7
D gene: TRBD2
clone size: NA
CDR3 length: 16
V gene: TRBV7-2

CDR3 DNA: TGCAGTGCTAGTGACCCCCGGACAGACGGCTACACCTTC
CDR3 protein: CSASDPRTDGYTF
J gene: TRBJ1-2
D gene: NA
clone size: NA
CDR3 length: 13
V gene: TRBV20-1

CDR3 DNA: TGCAGCGGAAGAACAGGGAATTTGAAGGACGAGCAGTACTTC
CDR3 protein: CSGRTGNLKDEQYF
J gene: TRBJ2-7
D gene: NA
clone size: NA
CDR3 length: 14
V gene: TRBV29-1

CDR3 DNA: TGTGCCAGCGCGCGGGAGGCAAGAGATACGCAGTATTTT
CDR3 protein: CASAREARDTQYF
J gene: TRBJ2-3
D gene: TRBD2
clone size: NA
CDR3 length: 13
V gene: TRBV6-5

CDR3 DNA: TGTGCCAGCAGTCCTCAGTGGGATACGCAGTATTTT
CDR3 protein: CASSPQWDTQYF
J gene: TRBJ2-3
D gene: NA
clone size: NA
CDR3 length: 12
V gene: TRBV2

CDR3 DNA: TGTGCCAGCAGCCAAGATATTGCAGGGTCGGATGGCTACACCTTC
CDR3 protein: CASSQDIAGSDGYTF
J gene: TRBJ1-2
D gene: NA
clone size: NA
CDR3 length: 15
V gene: TRBV4-2

CDR3 DNA: TGCGCCAGCAGCCGACAGGGGGTGGATGGCTACACCTTC
CDR3 protein: CASSRQGVDGYTF
J gene: TRBJ1-2
D gene: TRBD1
clone size: NA
CDR3 length: 13
V gene: TRBV5-1

CDR3 DNA: TGCGCCAGCAGCTTGGGACAGGAGAACACCGGGGAGCTGTTTTTT
CDR3 protein: CASSLGQENTGELFF
J gene: TRBJ2-2
D gene: NA
clone size: NA
CDR3 length: 15
V gene: TRBV5-1

CDR3 DNA: TGTGCCAGTAGGGAGACAGGGGGCGCCCGAGGGTCCGACTATGGCTACACCTTC
CDR3 protein: CASRETGGARGSDYGYTF
J gene: TRBJ1-2
D gene: TRBD1
clone size: NA
CDR3 length: 18
V gene: TRBV19

CDR3 DNA: TGCGCCAGCAGGAGAGCAGGGGGCACTGAAGCTTTCTTT
CDR3 protein: CASRRAGGTEAFF
J gene: TRBJ1-1
D gene: TRBD1
clone size: once
CDR3 length: 13
V gene: TRBV5-1

CDR3 DNA: TGTGCCAGCACGCAAACCAGGGGATCTGGGGCCAACGTCCTGACTTTC
CDR3 protein: CASTQTRGSGANVLTF
J gene: TRBJ2-6
D gene: NA
clone size: once
CDR3 length: 16
V gene: TRBV11-2

CDR3 DNA: TGCGCCAGCAGTCCACTTCGGACAGGAAACACCGGGGAGCTGTTTTTT
CDR3 protein: CASSPLRTGNTGELFF
J gene: TRBJ2-2
D gene: TRBD1
clone size: NA
CDR3 length: 16
V gene: TRBV4-3

CDR3 DNA: TGTGCCAGCAGTTCCTTACGACAGGGTGAAACCGGGGAGCTGTTTTTT
CDR3 protein: CASSSLRQGETGELFF
J gene: TRBJ2-2
D gene: TRBD1
clone size: NA
CDR3 length: 16
V gene: TRBV6-2/TRBV6-3

CDR3 DNA: TGTGCTAGTGGGAAAGGGACTTTTGAAGCTTTCTTT
CDR3 protein: CASGKGTFEAFF
J gene: TRBJ1-1
D gene: NA
clone size: NA
CDR3 length: 12
V gene: TRBV12-5

CDR3 DNA: TGTGCCAGCAGCTCAGCGGGGACAGTGAACACCATATATTTT
CDR3 protein: CASSSAGTVNTIYF
J gene: TRBJ1-3
D gene: TRBD1
clone size: NA
CDR3 length: 14
V gene: TRBV7-9

CDR3 DNA: TGTGCCAGCAGCTCCACAGGGGGCGCGGATGGCTACACCTTC
CDR3 protein: CASSSTGGADGYTF
J gene: TRBJ1-2
D gene: TRBD1
clone size: NA
CDR3 length: 14
V gene: TRBV7-2